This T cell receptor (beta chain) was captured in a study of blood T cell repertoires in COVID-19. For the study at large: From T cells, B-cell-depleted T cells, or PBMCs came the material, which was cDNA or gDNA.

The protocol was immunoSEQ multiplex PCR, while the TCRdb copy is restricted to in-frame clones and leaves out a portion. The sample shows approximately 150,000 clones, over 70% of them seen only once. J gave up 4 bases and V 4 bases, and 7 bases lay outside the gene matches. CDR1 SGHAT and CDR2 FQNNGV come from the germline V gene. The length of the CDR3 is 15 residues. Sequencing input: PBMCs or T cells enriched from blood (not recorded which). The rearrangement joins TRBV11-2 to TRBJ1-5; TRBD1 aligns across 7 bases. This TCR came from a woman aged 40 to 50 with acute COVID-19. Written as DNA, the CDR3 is TGTGCCAGCAGCTCTACAGGGGTATCGAATCAGCCCCAGCATTTT. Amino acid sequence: CASSSTGVSNQPQHF. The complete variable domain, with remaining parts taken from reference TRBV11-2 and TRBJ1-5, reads EAGVAQSPRYKIIEKRQSVAFWCNPISGHATLYWYQQILGQGPKLLIQFQNNGVVDDSQLPKDRFSAERLKGVDSTLKIQPAKLEDSAVYLCASSSTGVSNQPQHFGDGTRLSIL.